This entry features one T cell receptor (beta chain) sequence. This specimen comes from a study of blood T cell repertoires in COVID-19. For the study at large: The United States, Italy and Spain supplied acute and convalescent COVID-19 samples. T cells, B-cell-depleted T cells, or PBMCs provided the cDNA or gDNA that served as material.

Sequencing used immunoSEQ multiplex PCR; TCRdb keeps in-frame clones, though not all of them. This sample has a few hundred thousand clones, with about 85% found just once. The CDR3 is made up of 11 amino acids. With 3 bases removed from V and 5 bases from J, the gap between germline ends came to 7 bases. The V gene's germline CDR1 is DFQATT and CDR2 SNEGSKA (reference sequence). During active infection, Seattle patients enrolled and were then monitored through disease. The chain is built from TRBV20-1 and TRBJ2-5; the D is unclear. This sequence originates from a woman aged 80 or older with COVID-19, enrolled during active disease. Sequenced sample: peripheral blood. The CDR3 DNA reads as TGCAGTGCTAGCCGTAGCGAGACCCAGTACTTC. Protein sequence: CSASRSETQYF.